This T cell receptor (beta chain) comes out of a study of vaccination and CD4 T cells after COVID-19 (dated by TCRdb to the early 2020s). With respect to the entire study: SARS-CoV-2 positivity had been established in the convalescent patients by nasal swab PCR, and mild disease was recorded in several of these patients and severe disease in one. In the convalescent cohort there were six males and four females, among whom were two Hispanic individuals, seven Caucasians, two Asians and one multiracial person. Participants got two doses of the Pfizer-BioNTech BNT162b2 vaccine (n=8) or two doses of the Moderna mRNA-1273 vaccine (n=2). Post-COVID blood samples were collected from convalescent patients a median of approximately 100 days after diagnosis, with a range of about 30 to 180 days. Post-vaccine blood samples were obtained a median of approximately 70 days after the second vaccine dose, with a range of roughly 12 to 250 days. The cultures were stimulated with overlapping spike peptide pools from SARS-CoV-2 and from the common cold coronaviruses HCoV-NL63, HCoV-OC43 and HCoV-229E. Control cultures received a CEFX viral epitope pool as the positive control, an HIV-1 Nef peptide pool as the negative control, or no peptide. In around 10 COVID-19 convalescent patients and several infection-naive healthy vaccine recipients, researchers compared the spike-specific CD4+ TCR repertoire from before mRNA vaccination with the repertoire from after.

The library was produced with PCR. TCR sequencing of DNA from cultured CD4+ T cells used the Oncomine TCR Beta short-read assay at the Johns Hopkins FTIC core. Genomic DNA was extracted from the cultured CD4+ T cells with the QIAamp micro DNA kit. Oncomine TCR Beta libraries from cultured CD4+ T cells were pooled using unique dual indexes and sequenced on an Illumina iSeq 100. In the paper's pipeline: Non-productive sequences were removed, and CDR3s that did not start with C, did not end with F or W, or were shorter than 7 amino acids were discarded. The MANAFEST web application identified antigen-specific clonotypes by comparing peptide-stimulated wells against reference wells and other culture wells. To be called positive, a clone needed an FDR below 0.05, an odds ratio above 5, and a productive frequency above 0.1% in at least two of three replicate wells. A clonotype counted as cross-reactive if it showed significant expansion both in the SARS-CoV-2 spike wells and in at least one common cold coronavirus spike condition. Levenshtein distances (stringdist) and unrooted phylogenetic trees (ape) in R version 3.6.1 were used to assess CDR3 homology. TCRdb passed the public sequencing reads through fastp at Q25 and MiXCR, retaining productive beta sequences. Entries are consolidated by CDR3 protein sequence, retaining the most common genes and DNA. It is TCRdb's table, rather than the study itself, that gives the V and J calls and clone size. Present in this sample are 15,000 or so distinct CDR3 sequences, about 50% of which were seen just once. Of the sample, approximately 12% is held by the ten largest clones.

CDR3 length: 17 amino acids, cysteine to phenylalanine. Left in the record is the CDR3 DNA by itself, 51 bases read in frame from the first base. Trimming takes 3 bases off V and 1 base off J; junction bases not matched to a gene: 9. CDR1 is given as SGHRS and CDR2 as YFSETQ, both from the germline V gene. The intended sense of this specimen's treatment or condition label: roughly nine-day PBMC culture with coronavirus spike peptide pools or control peptides (ViraFEST assay). The study used the ViraFEST assay, which expanded antigen-specific T cells with peptide pools and then identified expanded clonotypes by TCR sequencing. Positive SARS-CoV-2 PCR tests in the convalescent patients dated from March to December 2020, before Alpha, Beta and Delta variants emerged in the United States. Each well held some 2 million PBMCs cultured in IMDM containing roughly 5.4% human AB serum and approximately 10 IU/ml IL-2, with roughly 9.2 ug/ml peptide pools added. Half of the culture medium was replaced with fresh IL-2-containing medium on days 3 and 7. Once the cells had been in culture for about 10 days, the EasySep CD4+ T cell isolation kit was used to isolate CD4+ T cells by negative selection. Ficoll-Paque Plus gradient centrifugation was used to isolate PBMCs from whole blood, and the isolated PBMCs were then either used fresh or cryopreserved at -140C. Culture conditions were generally each tested in triplicate wells.

What the research found in general, with its limitations: Among the post-vaccine SARS-CoV-2-reactive clones in convalescent patients, a median around 86% showed up only after vaccination, which suggests vaccine-specific priming. The median number of SARS-CoV-2-reactive clonotypes rose from 20 to 25 after infection to a few dozen after vaccination, but the change was not significant. In convalescent patients, nearly all vaccine-specific clones (304 of 307) were found to be mono-reactive for SARS-CoV-2 spike rather than cross-reactive with common cold coronaviruses. The study included relatively few convalescent patients and did not analyze early timepoints after natural infection.

For this clonotype: The specificity of this receptor is unknown. Per-nucleotide qualities are absent, and no much larger clonotype sits a single base away.

Material for sequencing was CD4+ T cells from blood, cultured in vitro. The sequence derives from a human donor who had recovered from COVID-19. In this chain, TRBV5-1 is recombined with TRBJ1-1, with TRBD1 identical over 10 junction bases. CDR3 protein: CASSSETGGWGNTEAFF. Read as DNA, the sequence is TGCGCCAGCAGCTCGGAGACAGGGGGCTGGGGGAACACTGAAGCTTTCTTT. When the CDR3 is completed using the reference TRBV5-1 and TRBJ1-1 genes on either side, the full variable domain is KAGVTQTPRYLIKTRGQQVTLSCSPISGHRSVSWYQQTPGQGLQFLFEYFSETQRNKGNFPGRFSGRQFSNSRSEMNVSTLELGDSALYLCASSSETGGWGNTEAFFGQGTRLTVV.